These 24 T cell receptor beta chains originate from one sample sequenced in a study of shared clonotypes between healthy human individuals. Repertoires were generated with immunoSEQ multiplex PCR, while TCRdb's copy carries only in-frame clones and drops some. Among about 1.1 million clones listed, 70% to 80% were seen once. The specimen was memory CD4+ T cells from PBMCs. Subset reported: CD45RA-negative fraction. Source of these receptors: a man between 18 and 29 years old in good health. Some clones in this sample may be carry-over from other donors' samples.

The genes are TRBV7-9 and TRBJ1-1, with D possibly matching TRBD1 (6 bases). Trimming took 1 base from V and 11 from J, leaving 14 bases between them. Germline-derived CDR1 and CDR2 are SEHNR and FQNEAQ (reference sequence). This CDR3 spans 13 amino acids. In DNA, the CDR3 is TGTGCCAGCAGCTTAGACGGGGGGCGAACGGCTTTCTTT. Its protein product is CASSLDGGRTAFF. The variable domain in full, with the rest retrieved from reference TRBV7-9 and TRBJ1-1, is DTGVSQNPRHKITKRGQNVTFRCDPISEHNRLYWYRQTLGQGPEFLTYFQNEAQLEKSRLLSDRFSAERPKGSFSTLEIQRTEQGDSAMYLCASSLDGGRTAFFGQGTRLTVV.

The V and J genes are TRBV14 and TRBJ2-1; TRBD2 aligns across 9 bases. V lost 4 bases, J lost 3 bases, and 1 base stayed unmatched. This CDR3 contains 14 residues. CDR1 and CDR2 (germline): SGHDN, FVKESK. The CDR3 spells CASSRTSVYNEQFF. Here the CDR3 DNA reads TGTGCCAGCAGCCGGACTAGCGTCTACAATGAGCAGTTCTTC. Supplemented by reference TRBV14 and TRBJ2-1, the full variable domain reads EAGVTQFPSHSVIEKGQTVTLRCDPISGHDNLYWYRRVMGKEIKFLLHFVKESKQDESGMPNNRFLAERTGGTYSTLKVQPAELEDSGVYFCASSRTSVYNEQFFGPGTRLTVL.

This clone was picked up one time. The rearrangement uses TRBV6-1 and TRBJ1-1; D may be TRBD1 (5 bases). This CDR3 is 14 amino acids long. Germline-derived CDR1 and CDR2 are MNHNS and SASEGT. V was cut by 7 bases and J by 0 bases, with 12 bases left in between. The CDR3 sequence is CASMRGNMNTEAFF. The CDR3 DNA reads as TGTGCCAGCATGAGGGGAAACATGAACACTGAAGCTTTCTTT.

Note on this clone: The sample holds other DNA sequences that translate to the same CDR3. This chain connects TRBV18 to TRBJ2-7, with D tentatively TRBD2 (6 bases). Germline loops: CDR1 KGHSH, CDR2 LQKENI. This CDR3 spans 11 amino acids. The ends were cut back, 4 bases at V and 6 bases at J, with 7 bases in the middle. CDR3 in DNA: TGTGCCAGCTCACAGGGAGGCGAGCAGTACTTC. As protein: CASSQGGEQYF. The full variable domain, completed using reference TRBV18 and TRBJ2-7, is NAGVMQNPRHLVRRRGQEARLRCSPMKGHSHVYWYRQLPEEGLKFMVYLQKENIIDESGMPKERFSAEFPKEGPSILRIQQVVRGDSAAYFCASSQGGEQYFGPGTRLTVT.

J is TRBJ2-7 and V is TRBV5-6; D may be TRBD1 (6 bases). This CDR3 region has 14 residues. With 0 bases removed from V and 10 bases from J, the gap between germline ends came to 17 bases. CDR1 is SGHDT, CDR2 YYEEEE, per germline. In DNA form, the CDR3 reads TGTGCCAGCAGCTTGGGCGGGCAACGGGGACATCAGTACTTC. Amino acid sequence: CASSLGGQRGHQYF.

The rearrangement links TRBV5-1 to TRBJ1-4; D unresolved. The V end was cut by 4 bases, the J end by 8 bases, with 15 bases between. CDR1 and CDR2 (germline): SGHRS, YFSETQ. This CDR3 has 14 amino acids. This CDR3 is CASSPGGSGEKLFF. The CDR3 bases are TGCGCCAGCAGCCCGGGCGGGTCGGGAGAAAAACTGTTTTTT.

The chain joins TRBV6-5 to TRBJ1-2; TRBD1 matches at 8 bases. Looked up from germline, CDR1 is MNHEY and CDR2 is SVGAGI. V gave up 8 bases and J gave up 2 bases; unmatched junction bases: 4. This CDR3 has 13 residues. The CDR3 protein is CASRTGWNYGYTF. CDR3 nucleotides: TGTGCCAGCCGGACAGGGTGGAACTATGGCTACACCTTC.

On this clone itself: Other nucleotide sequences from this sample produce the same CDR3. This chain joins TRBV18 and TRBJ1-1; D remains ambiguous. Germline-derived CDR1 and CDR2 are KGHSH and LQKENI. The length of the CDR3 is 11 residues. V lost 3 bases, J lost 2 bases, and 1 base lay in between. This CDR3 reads CASSPNTEAFF. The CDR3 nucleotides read TGTGCCAGCTCACCCAACACTGAAGCTTTCTTT.

Here the CDR3 reads CASSAGISFYNEQFF. The CDR3 DNA follows: TGCGCCAGCAGCGCGGGGATTTCTTTCTACAATGAGCAGTTCTTC. The rearrangement links TRBV5-1 to TRBJ2-1; possible D gene TRBD2, 6 bases. With 4 bases removed from V and 3 bases from J, the gap between germline ends came to 14 bases. There are 15 residues in the CDR3. Germline lookup yields CDR1 SGHRS and CDR2 YFSETQ.

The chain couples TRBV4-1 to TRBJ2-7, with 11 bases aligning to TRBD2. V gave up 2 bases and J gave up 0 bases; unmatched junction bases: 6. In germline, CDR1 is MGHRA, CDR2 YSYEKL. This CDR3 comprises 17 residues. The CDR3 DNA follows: TGCGCCAGCAGCCAACGATTCGGGACTAGCGGCTCCTACGAGCAGTACTTC. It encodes CASSQRFGTSGSYEQYF.

The CDR3 region has the DNA TGTGCCAGTAGCCAACAGGGTGGCCCAGGTTGGACCCAGTACTTC. The encoded protein is CASSQQGGPGWTQYF. The chain links TRBV19 to TRBJ2-5, with TRBD1 as a possible D gene (6 bases). Germline CDR1 LNHDA, CDR2 SQIVND (reference sequence). The CDR3 contains 15 residues. V lost 6 bases, J lost 7 bases, and 21 bases lay in between. Drawing the rest from reference TRBV19 and TRBJ2-5, the complete variable domain is DGGITQSPKYLFRKEGQNVTLSCEQNLNHDAMYWYRQDPGQGLRLIYYSQIVNDFQKGDIAEGYSVSREKKESFPLTVTSAQKNPTAFYLCASSQQGGPGWTQYFGPGTRLLVL.

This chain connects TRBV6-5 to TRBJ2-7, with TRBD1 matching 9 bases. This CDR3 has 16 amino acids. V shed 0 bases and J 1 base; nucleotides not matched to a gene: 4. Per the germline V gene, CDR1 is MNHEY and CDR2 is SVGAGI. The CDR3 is CASSYSGQGRSYEQYF. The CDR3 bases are TGTGCCAGCAGTTACTCTGGACAGGGGAGATCCTACGAGCAGTACTTC.

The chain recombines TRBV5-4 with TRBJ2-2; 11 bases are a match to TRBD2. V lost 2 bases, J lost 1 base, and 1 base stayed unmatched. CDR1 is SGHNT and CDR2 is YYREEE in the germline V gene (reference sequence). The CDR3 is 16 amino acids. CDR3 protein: CASSFTSGRNTGELFF. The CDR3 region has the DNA TGTGCCAGCAGCTTCACTAGCGGGAGGAACACCGGGGAGCTGTTTTTT.

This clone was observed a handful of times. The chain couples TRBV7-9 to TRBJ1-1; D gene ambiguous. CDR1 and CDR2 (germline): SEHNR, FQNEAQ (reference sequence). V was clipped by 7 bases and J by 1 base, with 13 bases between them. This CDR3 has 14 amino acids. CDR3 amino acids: CASTVGGWNTEAFF. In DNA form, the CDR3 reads TGTGCCAGCACCGTGGGAGGTTGGAACACTGAAGCTTTCTTT.

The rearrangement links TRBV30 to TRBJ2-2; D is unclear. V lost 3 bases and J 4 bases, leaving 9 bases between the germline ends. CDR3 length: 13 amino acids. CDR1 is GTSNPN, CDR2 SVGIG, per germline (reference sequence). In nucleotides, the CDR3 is TGTGCCTGGAGGCCTAGGTCCACCGGGGAGCTGTTTTTT. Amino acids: CAWRPRSTGELFF. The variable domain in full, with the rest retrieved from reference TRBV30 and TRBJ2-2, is SQTIHQWPATLVQPVGSPLSLECTVEGTSNPNLYWYRQAAGRGLQLLFYSVGIGQISSEVPQNLSASRPQDRQFILSSKKLLLSDSGFYLCAWRPRSTGELFFGEGSRLTVL.

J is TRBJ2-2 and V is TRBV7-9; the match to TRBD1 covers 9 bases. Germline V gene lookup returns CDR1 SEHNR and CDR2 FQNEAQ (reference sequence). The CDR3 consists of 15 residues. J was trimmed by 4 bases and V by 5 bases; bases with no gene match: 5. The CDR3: CASSPQGARTGELFF. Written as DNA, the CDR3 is TGTGCCAGCAGCCCACAGGGGGCGCGCACCGGGGAGCTGTTTTTT.

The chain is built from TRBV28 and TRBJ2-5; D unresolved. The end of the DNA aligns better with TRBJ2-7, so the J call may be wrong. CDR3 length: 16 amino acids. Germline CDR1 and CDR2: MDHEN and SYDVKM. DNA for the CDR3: TGTGCCAGCAGTTCTCCTAGTCGCAGGCCATCCTACGAGCAGTACTTC. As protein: CASSSPSRRPSYEQYF.

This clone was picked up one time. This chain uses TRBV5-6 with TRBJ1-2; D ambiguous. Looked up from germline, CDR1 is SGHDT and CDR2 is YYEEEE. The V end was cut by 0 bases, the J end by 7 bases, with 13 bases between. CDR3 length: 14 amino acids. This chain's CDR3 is CASSLELGFGGYTF. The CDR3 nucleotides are TGTGCCAGCAGCTTGGAGCTGGGTTTTGGTGGCTACACCTTC.

The CDR3 DNA reads TGTGCCACCTCCCGGGGGCGCACAGATACGCAGTATTTT. Protein: CATSRGRTDTQYF. This chain joins TRBV2 and TRBJ2-3, with D tentatively TRBD1 or TRBD2 (6 bases each). V was shortened by 10 bases and J by 1 base, with 12 bases between the two germline ends. Germline CDR1 and CDR2: SNHLY and FYNNEI. The CDR3 is 13 amino acids.

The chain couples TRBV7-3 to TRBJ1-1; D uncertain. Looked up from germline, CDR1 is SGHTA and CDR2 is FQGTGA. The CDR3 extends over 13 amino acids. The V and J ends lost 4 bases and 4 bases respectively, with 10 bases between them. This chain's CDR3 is CASSSQYGTEAFF. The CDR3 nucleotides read TGTGCCAGCAGCTCTCAATACGGCACTGAAGCTTTCTTT.

CDR3 protein: CASSEWQAGGELFF. CDR3 nucleotides: TGTGCCAGCAGTGAGTGGCAGGCAGGAGGGGAACTGTTTTTT. The rearrangement joins TRBV2 to TRBJ1-4; TRBD1 is a possible D gene (5 bases). This CDR3 is built from 14 residues. The germline V gene has CDR1 SNHLY and CDR2 FYNNEI. Trimming left V 3 bases short and J 12 bases short, with 17 bases between.

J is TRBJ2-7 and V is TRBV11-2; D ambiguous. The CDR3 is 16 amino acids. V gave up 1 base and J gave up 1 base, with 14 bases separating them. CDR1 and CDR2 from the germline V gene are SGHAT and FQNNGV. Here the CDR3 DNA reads TGTGCCAGCAGCTTAGTTGGTGGGATTCTTTCCTACGAGCAGTACTTC. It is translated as CASSLVGGILSYEQYF.

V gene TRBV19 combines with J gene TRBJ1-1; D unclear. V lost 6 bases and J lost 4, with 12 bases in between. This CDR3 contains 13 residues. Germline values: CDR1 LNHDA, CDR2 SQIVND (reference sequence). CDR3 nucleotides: TGTGCCAGTAGCCCCGATTTTGGCACTGAAGCTTTCTTT. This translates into CASSPDFGTEAFF.

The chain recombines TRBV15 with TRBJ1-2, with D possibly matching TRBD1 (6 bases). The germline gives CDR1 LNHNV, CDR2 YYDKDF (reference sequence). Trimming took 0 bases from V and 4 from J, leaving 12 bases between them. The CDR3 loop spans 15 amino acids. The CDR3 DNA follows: TGTGCCACCAGCAGAGATGCGACAGGAGGCTATGGCTACACCTTC. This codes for CATSRDATGGYGYTF.